This TCR beta chain was sequenced for a study of T cell responses to AZD1222 COVID-19 vaccine. Study-wide findings and caveats: Distributed over spike, vaccine-associated CD4 TCRs predominated at 160-218 and 743-854. No day 14 peak samples; only post-peak repertoires were characterized.

Pooling covered second doses at about 4 or about 12 weeks. The germline V gene encodes CDR1 SGHRS and CDR2 YFSETQ. Trimming left V 3 bases short and J 4 bases short, with 11 bases between. The CDR3 runs 13 residues. Remarks on this clone: As yet, its antigen is unknown.

The data were produced by immunoSEQ multiplex PCR, yet TCRdb's version contains in-frame clones alone and is incomplete. The sample shows 200,000 or so clones, under 95% of them seen only once. V gene TRBV5-1 combines with J gene TRBJ2-7; D possibly corresponds to TRBD1 (5 bases). Specimen: peripheral blood, collected 28 days after the second AZD1222 dose. The sequence was collected from an adult who received the AZD1222 COVID-19 vaccine. The CDR3 coding sequence is TGCGCCAGCAGCTCTCGGACACAGTACGAGCAGTACTTC. Its protein product is CASSSRTQYEQYF.